A selection of T cell receptor beta chains follows, all from one sample in a study of regulatory T cells in long-lasting Graves disease. MiXCR, applied by TCRdb to the multiplex PCR reads, yields one record per CDR3 protein. The table shows approximately 690,000 distinct CDR3 sequences, with approximately 31% occurring only once. The starting material was peripheral blood mononuclear cells (PBMCs), obtained when the disease was refractory, from a patient treated with antithyroid drugs. Receptors were obtained from a female donor with Graves disease. The CDR3 runs from the conserved cysteine through the conserved F or W. D genes are given only for firm matches. Where a row states a size, it is once, few, many or the class of an expanded clone; other rows omit it.

>TRBV20-1|NA|TRBJ1-1|few
TGCAGTGCTAGAGGGGCAACACGAGGCGGCACTGAAGCTTTCTTT
CSARGATRGGTEAFF
>TRBV20-1|TRBD2|TRBJ2-7|few
TGCAGTGCTAGAGATGGGACTAGCGGGACCCACGAGCAGTACTTC
CSARDGTSGTHEQYF
>TRBV19|TRBD1|TRBJ1-1|many
TGTGCCAGTAGACGAGCACAGGGGACTGAAGCTTTCTTT
CASRRAQGTEAFF
>TRBV20-1|NA|TRBJ2-5|many
TGCAGTGCTATGGCGGGGCAAGAGACCCAGTACTTC
CSAMAGQETQYF
>TRBV5-5|TRBD1|TRBJ1-1|NA
TGTGCCAGCAGCTGGGGACAGGGGGCAAAAACTGAAGCTTTCTTT
CASSWGQGAKTEAFF
>TRBV30|TRBD1|TRBJ1-1|few
TGTGCCTGGAGGGACAGGTCCAACACTGAAGCTTTCTTT
CAWRDRSNTEAFF
>TRBV20-1|NA|TRBJ1-6|NA
TGCAGTGCTAGAGATCAGGGGCCTATTCGGAATTCACCCCTCCACTTT
CSARDQGPIRNSPLHF
>TRBV25-1|TRBD1|TRBJ1-1|few
TGTGCCAGCAGTGACCAAAGGGGCCTAGGGACAGCTCTGCTCTTT
CASSDQRGLGTALLF
>TRBV14|NA|TRBJ2-5|NA
TGTGCCAGCAGCCACTCCGGTGCGGAGACCCAGTACTTC
CASSHSGAETQYF
>TRBV15|TRBD2|TRBJ2-1|NA
TGTGCCACCAGCAGAGACTCTCCGGAGCGGGGGAGGGAAAATGAGCAGTTCTTC
CATSRDSPERGRENEQFF
>TRBV11-2|TRBD1|TRBJ2-2|few
TGTGCCAGCAGCCCTCGAAGACAGGGGTACACCGGGGAGCTGTTTTTT
CASSPRRQGYTGELFF
>TRBV6-1|NA|TRBJ1-2|many
TGTGCCAGCAGTGAAGAACTGGGGCAATTTGGCTACACCTTC
CASSEELGQFGYTF
>TRBV6-1|NA|TRBJ2-7|few
TGTGCCACTGGAGTAGCGAGCTCCTACGAGCAGTACTTC
CATGVASSYEQYF
>TRBV3-1|NA|TRBJ2-7|NA
TGTGCCAGCAGCCAAGACCCTTTAGGGTACGAGCAGTACTTC
CASSQDPLGYEQYF
>TRBV19|NA|TRBJ2-7|few
TGTGCCAGTAGTATAAACTTTGACAGCTCCTACGAGCAGTACTTC
CASSINFDSSYEQYF
>TRBV29-1|NA|TRBJ1-4|NA
TGCAGCGCGACGGACAGAACTAATGAAAAACTGTTTTTT
CSATDRTNEKLFF
>TRBV12-3/TRBV12-4|TRBD1|TRBJ1-4|NA
TGTGCCAGCACCACCCCAGGGGGGGGAAAACTGTTTTTT
CASTTPGGGKLFF
>TRBV12-5|TRBD1|TRBJ1-5|few
TGTGCTAGTGGTTTGGTGGTCGGGGGACAGGGGGATCAGCCCCAGCATTTT
CASGLVVGGQGDQPQHF
>TRBV30|TRBD1|TRBJ1-2|NA
TGTGCCTGTAACTTGGACAGGGCTAAAGGATACTATGGCTACACCTTC
CACNLDRAKGYYGYTF
>TRBV12-3/TRBV12-4|NA|TRBJ1-2|many
TGTGCCAGCAGCCCCGGGCCACGCTATGGCTACACCTTC
CASSPGPRYGYTF
>TRBV12-3/TRBV12-4|TRBD1|TRBJ1-5|few
TGTGCCAGCAGTTTGGCCGGACAGGGGAGTCAGCCCCAGCATTTT
CASSLAGQGSQPQHF
>TRBV20-1|NA|TRBJ2-3|NA
TGCAGTGCGCCCAATGAGGGGACGCCGAGAGTAGATACGCAGTATTTT
CSAPNEGTPRVDTQYF
>TRBV20-1|NA|TRBJ1-2|NA
TGCAGTGCTAGGCCCTTGGGTGGCTACACCTTC
CSARPLGGYTF
>TRBV7-3|TRBD1|TRBJ1-4|few
TGTGCCAGCAGCTTAGACAGGGAGGCGGAAAAACTGTTTTTT
CASSLDREAEKLFF
>TRBV3-1|NA|TRBJ2-5|NA
TGTGCCAGCAGCCAACAGAATGGTGGGGAAGAGACCCAGTACTTC
CASSQQNGGEETQYF
>TRBV14|NA|TRBJ1-3|once
TGTGCCAGCAGCCAACCTGGGGGACTTGGGCTCTCTGGAAACACCATATATTTT
CASSQPGGLGLSGNTIYF
>TRBV6-1|TRBD2|TRBJ2-2|many
TGTGCCAGCAGGACCAGGACTAGCGTGACCGGGGAGCTGTTTTTT
CASRTRTSVTGELFF
>TRBV29-1|TRBD1|TRBJ1-5|NA
TGCAGCGTTGAAGTCCGGACAGGTCCTCCTTATCAGCCCCAGCATTTT
CSVEVRTGPPYQPQHF
>TRBV19|NA|TRBJ1-5|NA
TGTGCCAGTAGTAGACGGGACGGGGTACCTCAGCCCCAGCATTTT
CASSRRDGVPQPQHF
>TRBV6-1|NA|TRBJ2-7|few
TGTGCCAGCACCGCAGCAGTAGGGGGTCTATACGAGCAGTACTTC
CASTAAVGGLYEQYF
>TRBV28|TRBD2|TRBJ2-7|many
TGTGCCAGCAGTTTGGGACTAGCGGGAGGCCGTGGGGAGCAGTACTTC
CASSLGLAGGRGEQYF
>TRBV20-1|NA|TRBJ1-6|few
TGCAGTGCTAGAGTTCGGAATTCACCCCTCCACTTT
CSARVRNSPLHF
>TRBV6-1|NA|TRBJ1-5|many
TGTGCCAGCAGTGATGGGGGTATAGTGCAGCCCCAGCATTTT
CASSDGGIVQPQHF
>TRBV6-2/TRBV6-3|NA|TRBJ1-1|NA
TGTGCCAGCAGTTACCTCAGCTCCATTCCCACTGAAGCTTTCTTT
CASSYLSSIPTEAFF
>TRBV20-1|NA|TRBJ1-1|NA
TGCAGTGCTAGAGGCGTTCGCACTGAAGCTTTCTTT
CSARGVRTEAFF
>TRBV25-1|NA|TRBJ1-5|NA
TGTGCCAGCAGTGAATATGGGGCCCAGCCCCAGCATTTT
CASSEYGAQPQHF
>TRBV27|TRBD1|TRBJ1-1|once
TGTGCCAGCAGTTTTCGGGACAGCTTACCCACTTTCTTT
CASSFRDSLPTFF
>TRBV6-9|NA|TRBJ2-2|NA
TGTGCCAGCAGTTACACGTTGGACTCCCACACCACCGGGGAGCTGTTTTTT
CASSYTLDSHTTGELFF
>TRBV5-5|NA|TRBJ2-7|NA
TGTGCCAGCACCACCATCCGGACCCTCTCCTACGAGCAGTACTTC
CASTTIRTLSYEQYF
>TRBV6-9|TRBD1|TRBJ1-2|NA
TGTGCCAGCAGTTACAAGGGACAGATGGGGTGGGGCTACACCTTC
CASSYKGQMGWGYTF
>TRBV6-1|TRBD2|TRBJ2-2|few
TGTGCCAGCAGTCGGGGACTAGCGGGAGGGAAGAACACCGGGGAGCTGTTTTTT
CASSRGLAGGKNTGELFF
>TRBV12-3/TRBV12-4|NA|TRBJ2-5|few
TGTGCCAGCAGACCCCTGGGGCAAGAGACCCAGTACTTC
CASRPLGQETQYF
>TRBV2|NA|TRBJ2-2|many
TGTGCCAGCAGTGAACGGGAAGGTAGCACCGGGGAGCTGTTTTTT
CASSEREGSTGELFF
>TRBV19|NA|TRBJ1-1|NA
TGTGCCAGTAGTATTTATCCAGGACAAATCGCGGGGGCCATGAACACTGAAGCTTTCTTT
CASSIYPGQIAGAMNTEAFF
>TRBV18|NA|TRBJ2-5|few
TGTGCCAGCCAGGGTGTGACCCAGTACTTC
CASQGVTQYF
>TRBV2|TRBD1|TRBJ1-5|NA
TGTGCCAGCGGTGTCCGGGACAGGGTCGATCAGCCCCAGCATTTT
CASGVRDRVDQPQHF
>TRBV7-4|TRBD1|TRBJ2-5|NA
TGTGCCAGCAGCTTAGTTTGGGCAGGGGGTGGGGAGACCCAGTACTTC
CASSLVWAGGGETQYF
>TRBV10-3|TRBD1|TRBJ1-5|once
TGTGCCATCAGTTCAGGACAGGGGTATCAGCCCCAGCATTTT
CAISSGQGYQPQHF
>TRBV9|NA|TRBJ2-7|NA
TGTGCCAGCAGCAGAGGCGACGCACGGCATCGGGGCGAGCAGTACTTC
CASSRGDARHRGEQYF
>TRBV12-5|TRBD2|TRBJ2-2|few
TGTGCTAGTGGTTTGGTCGGCGGGAGGGTTCAGACCGGGGAGCTGTTTTTT
CASGLVGGRVQTGELFF
>TRBV5-1|NA|TRBJ2-7|few
TGCGCCAGCAGCTTGTTCTTCGGGAGTCTTTCCAACGAGCAGTACTTC
CASSLFFGSLSNEQYF
>TRBV2|NA|TRBJ1-5|many
TGTGCCAGCAGTGTCGGTGGGGATCAGCCCCAGCATTTT
CASSVGGDQPQHF
>TRBV7-2|TRBD1|TRBJ1-5|many
TGTGCCAGCAGTTCTACAGGGGGCAGACAGCCCCAGCATTTT
CASSSTGGRQPQHF
>TRBV20-1|NA|TRBJ2-5|few
TGCAGTGCTAGAGAGCCGGCTAGCAATTCTGAGACCCAGTACTTC
CSAREPASNSETQYF
>TRBV6-1|NA|TRBJ1-3|NA
TGTGCCAGCCGGGGGGCAGGGTCCAACACCATATATTTT
CASRGAGSNTIYF
>TRBV7-2|TRBD1|TRBJ1-1|few
TGTGCCAGCAGCTTAGCTGGACAGGGCACTGAAGCTTTCTTT
CASSLAGQGTEAFF
>TRBV20-1|TRBD1|TRBJ1-4|NA
TGCAGTGCTACCCCCGGGACAGAAGATGAAAAACTGTTTTTT
CSATPGTEDEKLFF
>TRBV3-1|NA|TRBJ1-1|few
TGTGCCAGCACCGCAACGGCGGGTTCCGCCCAAGGCATGAACACTGAAGCTTTCTTT
CASTATAGSAQGMNTEAFF